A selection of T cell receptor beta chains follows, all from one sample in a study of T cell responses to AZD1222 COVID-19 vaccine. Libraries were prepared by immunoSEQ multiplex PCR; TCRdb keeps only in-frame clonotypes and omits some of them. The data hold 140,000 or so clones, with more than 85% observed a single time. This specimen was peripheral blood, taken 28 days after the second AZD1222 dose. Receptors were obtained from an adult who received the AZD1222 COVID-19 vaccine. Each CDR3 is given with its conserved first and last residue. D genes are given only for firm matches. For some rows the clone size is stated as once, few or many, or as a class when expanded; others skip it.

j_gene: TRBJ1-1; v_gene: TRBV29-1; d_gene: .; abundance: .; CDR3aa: CSVVRMNTEAFF; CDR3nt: TGCAGCGTTGTTAGGATGAACACTGAAGCTTTCTTT
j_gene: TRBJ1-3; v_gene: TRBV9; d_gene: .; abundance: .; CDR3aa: CASSLLGGAAETIYF; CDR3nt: TGTGCCAGCAGCCTCCTGGGGGGGGCTGCGGAAACCATATATTTT
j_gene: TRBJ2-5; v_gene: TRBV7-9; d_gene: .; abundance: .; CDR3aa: CAIDRVIETQYF; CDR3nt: TGTGCCATCGACAGAGTTATAGAGACCCAGTACTTC
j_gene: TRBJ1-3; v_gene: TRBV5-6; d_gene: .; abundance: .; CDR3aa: CASSPMGSTGNSGNTIYF; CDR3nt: TGTGCCAGCAGCCCCATGGGTTCAACAGGGAACTCTGGAAACACCATATATTTT
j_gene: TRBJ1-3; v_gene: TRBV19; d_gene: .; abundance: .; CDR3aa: CASSPGLRGNTIYF; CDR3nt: TGTGCCAGTAGTCCCGGGCTTCGAGGAAACACCATATATTTT
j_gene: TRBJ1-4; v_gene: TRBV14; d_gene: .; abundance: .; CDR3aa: CASSQEGQDEKLFF; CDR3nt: TGTGCCAGCAGCCAGGAAGGACAAGATGAAAAACTGTTTTTT
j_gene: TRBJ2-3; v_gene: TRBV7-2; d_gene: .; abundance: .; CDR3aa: CASSSAARFTDTQYF; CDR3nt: TGTGCCAGCAGCTCGGCCGCCAGATTCACAGATACGCAGTATTTT
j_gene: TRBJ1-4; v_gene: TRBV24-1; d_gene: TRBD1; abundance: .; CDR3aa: CATSESGQGNEKLFF; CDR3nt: TGTGCCACCAGTGAGAGTGGACAGGGGAATGAAAAACTGTTTTTT
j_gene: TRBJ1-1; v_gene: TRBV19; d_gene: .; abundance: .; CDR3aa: CASSIHLQAFF; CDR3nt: TGTGCCAGTAGTATCCACCTTCAGGCTTTCTTT
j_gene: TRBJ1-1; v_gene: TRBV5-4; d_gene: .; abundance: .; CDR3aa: CASSFNSFMNTEAFF; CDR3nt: TGTGCCAGCAGCTTCAACAGCTTCATGAACACTGAAGCTTTCTTT
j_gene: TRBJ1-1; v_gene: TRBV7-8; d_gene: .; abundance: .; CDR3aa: CASSLARGVTEAFF; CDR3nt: TGTGCCAGCAGCTTAGCTCGGGGGGTGACTGAAGCTTTCTTT
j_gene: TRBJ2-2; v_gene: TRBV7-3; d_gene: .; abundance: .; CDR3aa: CAVGARDTGELFF; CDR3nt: TGTGCCGTCGGGGCTAGAGACACCGGGGAGCTGTTTTTT
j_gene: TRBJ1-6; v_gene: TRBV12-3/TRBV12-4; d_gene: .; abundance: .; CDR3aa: CASGRSPRLHF; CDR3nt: TGTGCCAGCGGCAGGTCCCCCCGGCTCCACTTT
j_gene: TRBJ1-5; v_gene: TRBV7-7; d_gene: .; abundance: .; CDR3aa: CASSLGRTQPQHF; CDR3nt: TGTGCCAGCAGCTTAGGGAGGACTCAGCCCCAGCATTTT
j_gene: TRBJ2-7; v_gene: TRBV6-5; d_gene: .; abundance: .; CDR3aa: CASKGEQYPYEQYF; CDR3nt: TGTGCCAGCAAAGGCGAACAGTACCCCTACGAGCAGTACTTC
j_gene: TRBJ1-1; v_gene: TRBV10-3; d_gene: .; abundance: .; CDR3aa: CALPTGTEAFF; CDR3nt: TGTGCCCTACCGACCGGAACTGAAGCTTTCTTT
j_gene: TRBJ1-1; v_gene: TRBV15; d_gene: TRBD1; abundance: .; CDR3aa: CATSRGQGARKTEAFF; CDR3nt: TGTGCCACCAGCAGAGGTCAGGGGGCGCGGAAAACTGAAGCTTTCTTT
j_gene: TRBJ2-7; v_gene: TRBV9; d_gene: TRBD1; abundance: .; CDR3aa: CASSALQGAHDEQYF; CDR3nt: TGTGCCAGCAGCGCACTACAGGGGGCTCACGACGAGCAGTACTTC
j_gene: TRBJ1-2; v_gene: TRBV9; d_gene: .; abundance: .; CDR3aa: CASSVEGREGYTF; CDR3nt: TGTGCCAGCAGCGTAGAAGGCAGGGAGGGCTACACCTTC
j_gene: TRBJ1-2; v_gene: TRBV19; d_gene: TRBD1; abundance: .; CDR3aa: CASSLTGQGGFGYTF; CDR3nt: TGTGCCAGTAGCCTCACCGGACAGGGCGGATTCGGCTACACCTTC
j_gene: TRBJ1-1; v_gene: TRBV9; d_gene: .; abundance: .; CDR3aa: CASSPRGGTELNTEAFF; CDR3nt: TGTGCCAGCAGCCCTAGGGGGGGAACGGAATTGAACACTGAAGCTTTCTTT
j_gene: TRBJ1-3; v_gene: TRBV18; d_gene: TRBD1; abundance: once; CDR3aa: CASSPNRGASGNTIYF; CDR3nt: TGTGCCAGCTCACCAAACAGGGGGGCCTCTGGAAACACCATATATTTT
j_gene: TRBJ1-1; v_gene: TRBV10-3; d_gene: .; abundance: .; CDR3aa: CAISDLDRIVNTEAFF; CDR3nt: TGTGCCATCAGTGATCTTGACAGGATAGTGAACACTGAAGCTTTCTTT
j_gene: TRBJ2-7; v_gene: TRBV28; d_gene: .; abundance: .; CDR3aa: CASRRSTYEQYF; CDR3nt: TGTGCCAGCAGGCGTTCAACTTACGAGCAGTACTTC
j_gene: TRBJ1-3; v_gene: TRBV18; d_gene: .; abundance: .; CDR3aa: CASSPGTARSGNTIYF; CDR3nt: TGTGCCAGCTCCCCAGGGACGGCCCGCTCTGGAAACACCATATATTTT
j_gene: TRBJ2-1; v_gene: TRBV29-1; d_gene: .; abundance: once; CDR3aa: CSVRQVYNEQFF; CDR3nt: TGCAGCGTTAGGCAGGTCTACAATGAGCAGTTCTTC
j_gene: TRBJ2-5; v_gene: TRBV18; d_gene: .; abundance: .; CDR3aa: CASSPPRSQETQYF; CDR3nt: TGTGCCAGCTCACCACCCCGCAGCCAAGAGACCCAGTACTTC
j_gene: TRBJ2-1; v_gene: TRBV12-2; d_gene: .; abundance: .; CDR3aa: CASRSSRAAGVGEQFF; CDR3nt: TGTGCAAGTCGCTCCTCGCGGGCTGCGGGTGTGGGTGAGCAGTTCTTC
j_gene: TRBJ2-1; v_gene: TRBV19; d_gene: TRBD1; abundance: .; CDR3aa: CASLRTGRNEQFF; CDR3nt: TGTGCCAGTTTAAGGACAGGGAGGAATGAGCAGTTCTTC
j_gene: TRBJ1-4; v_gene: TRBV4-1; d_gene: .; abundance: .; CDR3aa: CASSPRGLPNEKLFF; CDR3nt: TGCGCCAGCAGCCCAAGGGGACTGCCTAATGAAAAACTGTTTTTT
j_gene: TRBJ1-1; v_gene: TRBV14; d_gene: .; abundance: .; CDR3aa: CASSQEKDSSEAFF; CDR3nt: TGTGCCAGCAGCCAAGAAAAGGACAGCTCTGAAGCTTTCTTT
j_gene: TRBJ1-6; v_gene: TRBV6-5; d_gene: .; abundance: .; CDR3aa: CASSLAGNSPLHF; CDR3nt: TGTGCCAGCAGTTTGGCAGGAAATTCACCCCTCCACTTT
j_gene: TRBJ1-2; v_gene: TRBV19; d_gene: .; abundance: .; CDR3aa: CASRTTAVYGYTF; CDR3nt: TGTGCCAGTAGGACGACAGCGGTCTATGGCTACACCTTC
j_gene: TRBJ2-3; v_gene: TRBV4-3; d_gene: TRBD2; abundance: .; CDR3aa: CASSQVYGRAREITDTQYF; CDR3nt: TGCGCCAGCAGCCAAGTTTACGGGAGGGCCCGAGAAATCACAGATACGCAGTATTTT
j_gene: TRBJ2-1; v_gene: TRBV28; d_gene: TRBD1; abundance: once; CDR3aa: CASSRTGTGDRGEQFF; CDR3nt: TGTGCCAGCAGTCGTACGGGGACAGGGGATCGGGGTGAGCAGTTCTTC
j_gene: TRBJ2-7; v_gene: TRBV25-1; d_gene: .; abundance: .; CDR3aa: CASSDGSGLSYEQYF; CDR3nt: TGTGCCAGCAGTGACGGCAGCGGGCTTTCCTACGAGCAGTACTTC
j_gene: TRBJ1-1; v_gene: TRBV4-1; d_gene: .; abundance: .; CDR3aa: CASSQEPGMVTEAFF; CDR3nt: TGCGCCAGCAGCCAAGAGCCAGGGATGGTCACTGAAGCTTTCTTT